This T cell receptor beta chain was sequenced in a study of cytotoxic CD8 clonotypes in ibrutinib-treated CLL. Study at large: IGHV unmutated 17 to 18; relapsed/refractory 10 to 11; treatment-naive about 14. Partial response was seen in around 25 patients and complete response in 2; after median about six years, around 15 stayed remitted, around twelve progressed.

Turning to this clone: Its specificity is not known.

Some clones are missing from TCRdb's copy, which holds only in-frame ones; the method was immunoSEQ multiplex PCR. The sample has 55,000 to 80,000 clones, 75% to 95% seen once. Regarding the study as a whole: Contraction or stability on treatment was seen for public clonotypes, which were uncommon. Clonality went up at the time of ibrutinib response, stayed stable in sustained remission, and later dropped back toward its baseline level at progression.

The TCR sequence derives from a human donor with chronic lymphocytic leukemia. Sequencing used PBMCs, obtained after 12 months of ibrutinib treatment.

CDR3 coding DNA: TGCGCCAGCAGCCAAGAATGGCTTAGGGGACTACGCCTACCCTCTGGAAACACCATATATTTT. This translates into CASSQEWLRGLRLPSGNTIYF. V is TRBV4-3 and J is TRBJ1-3; perhaps TRBD1 as D (5 bases). V dropped 0 bases and J dropped 0 bases, with 24 bases sitting between them. Germline V gene data show CDR1 as LGHNA and CDR2 as YSLEER. CDR3 length equals 21 residues.